This TCR beta chain was observed in a study of T cell responses to AZD1222 COVID-19 vaccine. Deletions cut 5 bases from V and 6 bases from J, with 5 bases between. Germline V CDR1 and CDR2: SEHNR, FQNEAQ (reference sequence). The CDR3 is 11 residues long. The study, taken as a whole, reports: White British donors predominated, females outnumbered males, and clonal diversity was possibly underestimated.

As concerns this clone: Its antigen is as yet unknown.

TCRdb keeps only in-frame clones here, not all; method: immunoSEQ multiplex PCR. This sample has around 130,000 clones, with about 94% found just once. The sequences come from peripheral blood, collected on day 0 of AZD1222 vaccination. This receptor was obtained from an adult in good health. This chain connects TRBV7-9 to TRBJ2-1; TRBD1 or TRBD2 may be the D gene (5 bases each). CDR3 residues: CASSGGNEQFF. DNA for the CDR3: TGTGCCAGCAGCGGGGGCAATGAGCAGTTCTTC.